The present T cell receptor (beta chain) was sequenced within a study of blood T cell repertoires in COVID-19. Study at large: Samples representing acute and convalescent COVID-19 were sourced from the United States, Italy and Spain.

The protocol was immunoSEQ multiplex PCR, while the TCRdb copy is restricted to in-frame clones and leaves out a portion. This repertoire shows tens of thousands of clones, about 80% found once; its top ten account for around 4%. The CDR3 totals 15 residues. The ends lost 7 bases at V and 2 bases at J; junction bases unmatched: 5. Per the germline V gene, CDR1 is LNHDA and CDR2 is SQIVND (reference sequence). This TCR was sampled from a woman aged 45-59 years with acute or convalescent COVID-19. Input material: peripheral blood. The chain uses TRBV19 and TRBJ2-4; 10 positions agree with TRBD1. CDR3 DNA sequence: TGTGCCAGTACCGGACAGGGGGTGACCAAAAACATTCAGTACTTC. It codes for CASTGQGVTKNIQYF.